The 8 T cell receptor beta chains below come from one sample, sequenced in a study of blood T cell repertoires in COVID-19. Sequencing used immunoSEQ multiplex PCR; TCRdb keeps in-frame clones, though not all of them. The sample contains over 250,000 clones, 85% to 90% of which appear only once. Sequenced input: peripheral blood. These receptors originate from a human donor in a cohort sampled during active COVID-19.

This chain joins TRBV28 and TRBJ1-6, with 7 bases aligning to TRBD1. Germline V CDR1 and CDR2: MDHEN, SYDVKM. After removal of 7 bases from V and 8 bases from J, the junction contained 2 bases not matched to a gene. This CDR3 contains 12 residues. The CDR3 nucleotides are TGTGCCAGCACGGACAGGTATTCACCCCTCCACTTT. Encoded protein: CASTDRYSPLHF.

This clone appeared once. The chain joins TRBV19 to TRBJ1-1, with D unresolved. The length of the CDR3 is 15 residues. Germline CDR1 is LNHDA and CDR2 is SQIVND (reference sequence). The ends were cut back, 5 bases at V and 2 bases at J, with 15 bases in the middle. The CDR3 loop reads CASSSWTGSNTEAFF. CDR3 DNA sequence: TGTGCCAGTAGTTCTTGGACTGGGAGCAACACTGAAGCTTTCTTT.

This chain joins TRBV3-1 (or the pseudogene TRBV3-2) and TRBJ2-1, with TRBD2 identical over 9 bases. J lost 5 bases, V lost 6 bases, and 2 bases had no gene match. The CDR3 consists of 13 residues. Per germline, CDR1 LGHDT and CDR2 YNNKEL (reference sequence). The CDR3 sequence is CASRLAGNNEQFF. CDR3 sequence (DNA): TGTGCCAGCAGGCTAGCGGGAAACAATGAGCAGTTCTTC.

This clone occurred once. The chain combines TRBV19 with TRBJ2-2; D is undetermined. CDR1 is LNHDA and CDR2 is SQIVND in the germline V gene (reference sequence). This CDR3 has 15 residues. V shed 5 bases and J shed 3 bases, with 13 bases lying between them. CDR3 DNA sequence: TGTGCCAGTAGTTCGTATAGCCCTCACACCGGGGAGCTGTTTTTT. It is translated as CASSSYSPHTGELFF.

The V call is TRBV15, the J call TRBJ2-1, with 9 bases matching TRBD1. J gave up 7 bases and V 0 bases, and 7 bases lay outside the gene matches. The CDR3 extends over 16 amino acids. CDR1 is LNHNV and CDR2 is YYDKDF in the germline V gene (reference sequence). The CDR3 bases are TGTGCCACCAGCAGAGACAGGACAGGGGTAAAAAATGAGCAGTTCTTC. This sequence encodes CATSRDRTGVKNEQFF.

This chain connects TRBV5-1 to TRBJ1-2; TRBD1 matches at 11 bases. The CDR3 covers 15 residues. J was trimmed by 6 bases and V by 7 bases; bases with no gene match: 11. The germline CDR1 and CDR2 sequences are SGHRS and YFSETQ. CDR3 residues: CASVGQGADIDGYTF. Here the CDR3 DNA reads TGCGCCAGCGTCGGACAGGGGGCCGATATTGATGGCTACACCTTC.

This clone was recorded only once. The chain links TRBV7-8 to TRBJ1-5; D unresolved. V was shortened by 8 bases and J by 0 bases, with 14 bases between the two germline ends. The V gene's germline CDR1 is SGHVS and CDR2 FQNEAQ. This CDR3 is built from 15 residues. The CDR3 nucleotides are TGTGCCAGCGTGGGCGGGATGTATAGCAATCAGCCCCAGCATTTT. This codes for CASVGGMYSNQPQHF.

Concerning this clone itself: Other DNA sequences in the same sample also yield this CDR3. V usage is TRBV14 and J usage is TRBJ2-7; 8 positions match TRBD1. The V segment lost 6 bases and the J segment 5 bases; nucleotides outside the gene matches: 3. The CDR3 loop spans 12 amino acids. Germline CDR1 is SGHDN and CDR2 is FVKESK. The CDR3 reads CASSRQGHEQYF. DNA of the CDR3: TGTGCCAGCAGTCGACAGGGGCACGAGCAGTACTTC.